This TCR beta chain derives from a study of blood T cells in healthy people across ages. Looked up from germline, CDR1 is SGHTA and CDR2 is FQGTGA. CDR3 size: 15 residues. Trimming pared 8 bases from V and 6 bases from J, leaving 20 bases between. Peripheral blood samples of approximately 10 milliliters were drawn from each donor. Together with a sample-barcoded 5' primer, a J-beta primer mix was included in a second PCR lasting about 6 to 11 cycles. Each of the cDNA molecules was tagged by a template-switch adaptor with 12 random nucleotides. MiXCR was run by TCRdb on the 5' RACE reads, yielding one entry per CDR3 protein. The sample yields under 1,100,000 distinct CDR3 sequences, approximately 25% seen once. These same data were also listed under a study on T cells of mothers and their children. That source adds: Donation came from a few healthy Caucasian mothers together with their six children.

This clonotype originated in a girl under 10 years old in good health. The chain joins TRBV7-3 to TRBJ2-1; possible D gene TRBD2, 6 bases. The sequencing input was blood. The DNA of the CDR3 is TGTGCCAGCGGATCAAAGGCTAGCGACATCAATGAGCAGTTCTTC. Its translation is CASGSKASDINEQFF.